This T cell receptor (beta chain) emerged from a study of blood T cell repertoires in COVID-19. Profiling relied on immunoSEQ multiplex PCR, and the TCRdb table lists in-frame clones only, not all of them. The sample holds more than 85,000 clones, 84% seen once. CDR1 is MNHEY and CDR2 is SMNVEV in the germline V gene (reference sequence). The CDR3 loop spans 15 amino acids. V lost 6 bases and J 7 bases, leaving 19 bases between the germline ends. The sequencing sample was made of peripheral blood. The V gene is TRBV27, the J gene TRBJ1-5, with D hard to call. The sequence came from a woman aged 50 to 60 with acute or convalescent COVID-19. CDR3 coding DNA: TGTGCCAGCAGCTCCGAGGGAGGGTTTGGCCAGCCCCAGCATTTT. It codes for CASSSEGGFGQPQHF.